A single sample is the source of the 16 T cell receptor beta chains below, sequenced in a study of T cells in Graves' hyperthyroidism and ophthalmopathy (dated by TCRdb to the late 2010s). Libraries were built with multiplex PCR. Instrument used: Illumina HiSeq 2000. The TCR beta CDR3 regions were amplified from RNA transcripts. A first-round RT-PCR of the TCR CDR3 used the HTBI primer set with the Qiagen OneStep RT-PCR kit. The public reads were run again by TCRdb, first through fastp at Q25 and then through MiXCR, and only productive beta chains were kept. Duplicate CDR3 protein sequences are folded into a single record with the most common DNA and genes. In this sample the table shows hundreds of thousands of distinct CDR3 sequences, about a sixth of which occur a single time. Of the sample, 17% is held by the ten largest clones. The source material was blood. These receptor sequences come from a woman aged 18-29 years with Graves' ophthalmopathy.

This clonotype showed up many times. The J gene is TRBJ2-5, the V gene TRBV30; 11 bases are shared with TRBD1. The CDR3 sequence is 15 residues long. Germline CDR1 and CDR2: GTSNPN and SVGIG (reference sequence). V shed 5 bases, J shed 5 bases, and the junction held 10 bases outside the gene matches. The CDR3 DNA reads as TGTGCCTGGGATGGAGGACAGGGGGCGGCGGAGACCCAGTACTTC. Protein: CAWDGGQGAAETQYF.

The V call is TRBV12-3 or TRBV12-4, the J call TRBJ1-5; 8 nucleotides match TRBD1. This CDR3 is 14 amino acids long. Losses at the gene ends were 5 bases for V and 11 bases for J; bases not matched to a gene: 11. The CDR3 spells CASSESTGEGTQHF. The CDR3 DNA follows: TGTGCCAGCAGTGAGTCGACAGGGGAGGGGACCCAGCATTTT.

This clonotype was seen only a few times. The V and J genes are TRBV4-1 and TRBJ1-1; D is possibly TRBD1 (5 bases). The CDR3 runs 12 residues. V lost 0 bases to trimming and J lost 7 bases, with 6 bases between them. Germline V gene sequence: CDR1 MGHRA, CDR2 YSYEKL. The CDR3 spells CASSQEGVEAFF. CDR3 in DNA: TGCGCCAGCAGCCAAGAAGGGGTTGAAGCTTTCTTT.

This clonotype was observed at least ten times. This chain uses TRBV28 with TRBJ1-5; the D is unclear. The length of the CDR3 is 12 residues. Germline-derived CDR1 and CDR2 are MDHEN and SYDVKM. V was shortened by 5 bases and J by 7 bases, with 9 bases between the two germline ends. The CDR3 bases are TGTGCCAGCAGTCCTCAGTGGCAGCCCCAGCATTTT. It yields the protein CASSPQWQPQHF.

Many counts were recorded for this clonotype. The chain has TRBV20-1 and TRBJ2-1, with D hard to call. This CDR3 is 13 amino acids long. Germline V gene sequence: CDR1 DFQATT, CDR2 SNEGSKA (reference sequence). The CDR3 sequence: CSWWPSSYNEQFF. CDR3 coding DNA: TGCTCTTGGTGGCCTAGCTCCTACAATGAGCAGTTCTTC.

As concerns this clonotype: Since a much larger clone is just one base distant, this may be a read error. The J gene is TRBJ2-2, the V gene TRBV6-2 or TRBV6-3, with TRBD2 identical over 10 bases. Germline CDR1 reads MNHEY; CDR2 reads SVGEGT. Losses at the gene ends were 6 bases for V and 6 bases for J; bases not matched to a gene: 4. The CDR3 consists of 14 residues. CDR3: CASRDSGRSGELFF. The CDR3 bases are TGTGCCAGCAGAGATAGCGGGAGGTCCGGGGAGCTGTTTTTT.

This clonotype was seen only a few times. CDR3 nucleotides: TGTGCCAGTCTACCGTCCGGGAGGGCCTCGGGGGAGCAGTACTTC. Protein product: CASLPSGRASGEQYF. The rearrangement links TRBV25-1 to TRBJ2-7; 8 bases map to TRBD2. CDR1 and CDR2 (germline): MGHDK, SYGVNS. The CDR3 runs 15 residues. Unmatched junction bases numbered 17, after V lost 9 bases and J lost 7 bases.

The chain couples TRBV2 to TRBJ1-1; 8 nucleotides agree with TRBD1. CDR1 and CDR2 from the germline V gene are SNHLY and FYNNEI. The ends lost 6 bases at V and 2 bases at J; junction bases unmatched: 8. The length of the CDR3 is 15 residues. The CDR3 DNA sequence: TGTGCCAGCAGCGAGGACAGGGCGGAAAACACTGAAGCTTTCTTT. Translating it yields CASSEDRAENTEAFF. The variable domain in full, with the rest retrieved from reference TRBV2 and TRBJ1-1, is EPEVTQTPSHQVTQMGQEVILRCVPISNHLYFYWYRQILGQKVEFLVSFYNNEISEKSEIFDDQFSVERPDGSNFTLKIRSTKLEDSAMYFCASSEDRAENTEAFFGQGTRLTVV.

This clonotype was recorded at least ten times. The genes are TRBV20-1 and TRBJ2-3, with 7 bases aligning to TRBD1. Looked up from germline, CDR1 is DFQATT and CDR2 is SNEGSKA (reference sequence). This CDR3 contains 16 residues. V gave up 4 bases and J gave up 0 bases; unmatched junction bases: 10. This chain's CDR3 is CSATVDRLSSTDTQYF. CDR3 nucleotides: TGCAGTGCTACGGTGGACAGGCTATCTAGCACAGATACGCAGTATTTT.

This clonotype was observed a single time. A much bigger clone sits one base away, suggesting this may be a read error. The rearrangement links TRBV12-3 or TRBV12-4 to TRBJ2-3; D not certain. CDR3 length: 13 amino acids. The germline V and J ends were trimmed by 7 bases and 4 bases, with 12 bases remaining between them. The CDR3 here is CASNLGNSDTQYF. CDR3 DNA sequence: TGTGCCAGCAACCTAGGTAATTCAGATACGCAGTATTTT.

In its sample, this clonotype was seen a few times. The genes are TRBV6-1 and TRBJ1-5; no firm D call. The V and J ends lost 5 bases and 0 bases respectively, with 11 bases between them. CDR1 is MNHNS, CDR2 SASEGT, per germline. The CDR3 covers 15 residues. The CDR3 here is CASSTGSDSNQPQHF. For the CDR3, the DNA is TGTGCCAGCAGTACCGGTTCTGATAGCAATCAGCCCCAGCATTTT.

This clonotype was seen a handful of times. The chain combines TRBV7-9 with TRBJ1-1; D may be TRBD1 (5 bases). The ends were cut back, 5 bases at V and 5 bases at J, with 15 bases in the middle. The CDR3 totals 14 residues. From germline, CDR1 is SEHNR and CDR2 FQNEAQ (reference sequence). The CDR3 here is CASSKGSGGTEAFF. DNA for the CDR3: TGTGCCAGCAGCAAGGGGAGCGGGGGAACTGAAGCTTTCTTT.

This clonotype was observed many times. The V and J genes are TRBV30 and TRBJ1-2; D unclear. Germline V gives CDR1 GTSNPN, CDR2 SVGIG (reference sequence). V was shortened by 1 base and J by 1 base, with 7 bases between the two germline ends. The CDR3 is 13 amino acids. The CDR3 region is CAWSASINYGYTF. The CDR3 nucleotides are TGTGCCTGGAGTGCCAGCATTAACTATGGCTACACCTTC.

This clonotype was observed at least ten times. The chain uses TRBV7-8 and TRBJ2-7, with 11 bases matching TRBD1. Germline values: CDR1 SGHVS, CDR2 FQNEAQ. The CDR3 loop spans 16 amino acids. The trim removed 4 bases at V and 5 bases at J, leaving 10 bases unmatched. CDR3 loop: CASSSRRDRGFHEQYF. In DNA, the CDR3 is TGTGCCAGCAGCTCCCGCCGGGACAGGGGGTTCCACGAGCAGTACTTC.

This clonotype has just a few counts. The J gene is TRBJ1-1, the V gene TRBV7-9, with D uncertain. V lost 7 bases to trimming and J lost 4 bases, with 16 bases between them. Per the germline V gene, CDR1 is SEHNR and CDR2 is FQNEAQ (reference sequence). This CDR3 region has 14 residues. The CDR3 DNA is TGTGCCAGCAACTTTTGGACCGGCGTCACTGAAGCTTTCTTT. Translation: CASNFWTGVTEAFF.

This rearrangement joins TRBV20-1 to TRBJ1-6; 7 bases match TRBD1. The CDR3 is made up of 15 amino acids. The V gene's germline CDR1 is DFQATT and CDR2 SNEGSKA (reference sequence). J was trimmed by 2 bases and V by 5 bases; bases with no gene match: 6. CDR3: CSAEGAHPYNSPLHF. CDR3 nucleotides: TGCAGTGCTGAGGGGGCGCATCCCTATAATTCACCCCTCCACTTT.